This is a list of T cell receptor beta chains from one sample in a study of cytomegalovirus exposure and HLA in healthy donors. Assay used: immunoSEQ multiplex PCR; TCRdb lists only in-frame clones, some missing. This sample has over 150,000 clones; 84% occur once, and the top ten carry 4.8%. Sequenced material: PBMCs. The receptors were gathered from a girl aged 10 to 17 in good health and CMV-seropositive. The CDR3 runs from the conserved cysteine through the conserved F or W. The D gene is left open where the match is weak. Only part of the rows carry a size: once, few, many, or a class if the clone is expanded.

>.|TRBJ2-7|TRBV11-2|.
CASSRYAKTYEQYF
TGTGCCAGCAGCCGGTACGCGAAAACCTACGAGCAGTACTTC
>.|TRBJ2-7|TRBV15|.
CATSTTHSSYEQYF
TGTGCCACCAGCACCACTCACAGCTCCTACGAGCAGTACTTC
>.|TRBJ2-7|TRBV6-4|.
CATGTGIEQYF
TGTGCCACCGGGACTGGAATCGAGCAGTACTTC
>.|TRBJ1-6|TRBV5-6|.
CASSLRGTYNSPLHF
TGTGCCAGCAGCTTAAGAGGGACCTATAATTCACCCCTCCACTTT
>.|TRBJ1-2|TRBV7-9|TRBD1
CASSLGQNYGYTF
TGTGCCAGCAGCTTGGGACAGAACTATGGCTACACCTTC
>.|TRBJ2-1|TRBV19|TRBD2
CASSILAGAPYNEQFF
TGTGCCAGTAGTATACTAGCGGGGGCACCCTACAATGAGCAGTTCTTC
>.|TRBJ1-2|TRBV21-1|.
CAVSECVGGKNYGYTF
TGTGCCGTCTCCGAATGTGTAGGCGGAAAAAACTATGGCTACACCTTC
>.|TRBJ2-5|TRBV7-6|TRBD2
CASSQGRGRQETQYF
TGTGCCAGCAGCCAAGGGCGGGGGAGACAAGAGACCCAGTACTTC
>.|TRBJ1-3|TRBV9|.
CASRGTLGNTIYF
TGTGCCAGCAGAGGGACTTTAGGAAACACCATATATTTT
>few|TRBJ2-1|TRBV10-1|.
CASSDLDDKQFF
TGCGCCAGCAGTGACCTCGACGACAAGCAGTTCTTC
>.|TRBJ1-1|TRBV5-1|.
CASSSRQMNTEAFF
TGCGCCAGCAGCTCCCGACAGATGAACACTGAAGCTTTCTTT
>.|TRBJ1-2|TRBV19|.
CASSIAGTQDGYTF
TGTGCCAGTAGTATAGCTGGGACACAGGATGGCTACACCTTC
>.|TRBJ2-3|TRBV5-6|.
CASSASGTQYTDTQYF
TGTGCCAGCAGCGCGTCCGGGACTCAATACACAGATACGCAGTATTTT
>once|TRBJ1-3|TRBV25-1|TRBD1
CASSPARGQDTIYF
TGTGCCAGCAGTCCGGCCAGGGGACAGGACACCATATATTTT
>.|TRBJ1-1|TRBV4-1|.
CASSQWGVTFPEAFF
TGCGCCAGCAGCCAATGGGGGGTAACGTTTCCTGAAGCTTTCTTT
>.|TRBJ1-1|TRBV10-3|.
CAISGLIGDTEAFF
TGTGCCATCAGTGGCCTAATAGGGGACACTGAAGCTTTCTTT
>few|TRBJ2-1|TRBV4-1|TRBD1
CASSRTGESNNEQFF
TGCGCCAGCAGCAGGACAGGGGAATCGAACAATGAGCAGTTCTTC
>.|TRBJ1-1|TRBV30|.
CAWSVIPQGKSEAFF
TGTGCCTGGAGTGTAATCCCCCAGGGTAAATCTGAAGCTTTCTTT
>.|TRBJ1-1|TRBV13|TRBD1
CASSLVGQGLTEAFF
TGTGCCAGCAGCTTAGTGGGACAGGGGTTAACTGAAGCTTTCTTT
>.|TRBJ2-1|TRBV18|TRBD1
CASSPTGTGAYNEQFF
TGTGCCAGCTCACCAACCGGGACAGGGGCCTACAATGAGCAGTTCTTC
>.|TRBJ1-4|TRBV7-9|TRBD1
CASSFPDRGRVDEKLFF
TGTGCCAGCAGCTTCCCCGACAGGGGCAGGGTTGATGAAAAACTGTTTTTT
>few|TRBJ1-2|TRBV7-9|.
CASSLMGGGGSNYGYTF
TGTGCCAGCAGCTTAATGGGAGGCGGAGGCTCTAACTATGGCTACACCTTC